This T cell receptor beta chain comes out of a study of identical twins. Findings and limits, study-wide: Conclusions were drawn cross-sectionally by statistical analysis, without following the same donors.

This clonotype turned up a few times. Its antigen is not known. Germline CDR1 reads MNHEY; CDR2 reads SVGAGI. The CDR3 runs to 14 residues. Trimming pared 2 bases from V and 6 bases from J, leaving 11 bases between. TCRdb independently ran MiXCR on the 5' RACE reads; one entry per CDR3 protein. The sample has 500,000 to 600,000 distinct CDR3 sequences, 22% seen once. These data were also reused for a study on T cells expressing NK-cell markers.

The chain has TRBV6-5 and TRBJ1-5, with a possible D match to TRBD1 (6 bases). The receptor was derived from a woman aged 18-29 years in good health. Sequenced: CD4+ T cells sorted from blood. The CDR3 DNA follows: TGTGCCAGCAGTTACACAGGGTTGGGTCAGCCCCAGCATTTT. This sequence encodes CASSYTGLGQPQHF.